One sample yielded the 5 T cell receptor beta chains listed below, sequenced in a study of cytomegalovirus exposure and HLA in healthy donors (dated by TCRdb to the late 2010s). The library was prepared using the immunoSEQ multiplex PCR assay. A mixture of 60 forward primers for TCR Vbeta segments and 13 reverse primers for TCR Jbeta segments was used in the multiplex PCR. TCRdb re-hosts the immuneACCESS table, in-frame sequences only. Its copies lack some clones; in the studies checked, an unresolved V gene accounts for under half of them, and the cause for the rest is not known. The sample records approximately 110,000 clones, about 81% of which are singletons. 1.1% of the sample is held by the ten biggest clonotypes. The material sequenced was PBMCs. The source of these receptors is a woman in her 30s in good health and CMV-seronegative.

The V gene is TRBV29-1, the J gene TRBJ2-7; no clear D. Germline loops: CDR1 SQVTM, CDR2 ANQGSEA. V was trimmed by 4 bases and J by 4 bases, leaving 17 bases between them. The CDR3 covers 14 residues. CDR3 loop: CSVVYQVSPYEQYF. CDR3 DNA: TGCAGCGTTGTATATCAGGTTTCACCGTACGAGCAGTACTTC.

The V gene is TRBV11-3, the J gene TRBJ2-1, with TRBD2 matching 9 bases. With V trimmed by 5 bases and J by 6 bases, 8 bases remained unmatched. Germline lookup yields CDR1 SGHNT and CDR2 YENEEA. This CDR3 contains 15 residues. The CDR3: CASSTIAGAFNEQFF. For the CDR3, the DNA is TGTGCCAGCAGCACCATAGCGGGGGCCTTCAATGAGCAGTTCTTC.

The chain employs TRBV5-6 and TRBJ2-5, with D hard to call. This CDR3 has 17 amino acids. The V end was cut by 0 bases, the J end by 3 bases, with 18 bases between. The germline V gene encodes CDR1 SGHDT and CDR2 YYEEEE. The CDR3 loop is CASSLEFFRGAKETQYF. The CDR3 nucleotides read TGTGCCAGCAGCTTGGAATTTTTTCGCGGAGCAAAAGAGACCCAGTACTTC.

This sequence joins TRBV6-5 and TRBJ1-5; 7 bases map to TRBD1. This CDR3 is built from 15 residues. J gave up 4 bases and V 2 bases, and 5 bases lay outside the gene matches. CDR1 is MNHEY and CDR2 is SVGAGI in the germline V gene. The CDR3 nucleotides are TGTGCCAGCAGTTACACAGGGGATGGAAATCAGCCCCAGCATTTT. Residues: CASSYTGDGNQPQHF.

CDR3 sequence: CASAPKGGAYGYTF. CDR3 nucleotides: TGTGCCAGCGCCCCTAAGGGCGGGGCCTATGGCTACACCTTC. The V gene is TRBV2, the J gene TRBJ1-2; possibly TRBD1 for D (5 bases). The CDR3 sequence is 14 residues long. Trimming took off 8 bases at V and 4 bases at J, with 17 bases between the two ends. Germline loops: CDR1 SNHLY, CDR2 FYNNEI.